One sample yielded the 26 T cell receptor beta chains listed below, sequenced in a study of cytomegalovirus exposure and HLA in healthy donors. Primers: 60 Vbeta forward and 13 Jbeta reverse. Clones were sequenced by immunoSEQ multiplex PCR, and TCRdb holds only the in-frame ones, with some missing. The sample contains over 110,000 clones, about three quarters of which appear only once. Sequencing used PBMCs. These receptors originate from a woman aged 40 to 50 in good health and CMV-seronegative.

V gene TRBV14 combines with J gene TRBJ1-1; 7 bases are shared with TRBD1. The germline V gene encodes CDR1 SGHDN and CDR2 FVKESK. The CDR3 is 17 amino acids. V shed 4 bases and J 0 bases; nucleotides not matched to a gene: 11. DNA of the CDR3: TGTGCCAGCAGCCCTAATCCAGGGGACAGCTTGAACACTGAAGCTTTCTTT. It yields the protein CASSPNPGDSLNTEAFF.

This chain connects TRBV4-3 to TRBJ1-4, with a weak D call TRBD1 (5 bases). The CDR3 has 17 residues. The ends were cut back, 1 base at V and 5 bases at J, with 17 bases in the middle. Per the germline V gene, CDR1 is LGHNA and CDR2 is YSLEER. CDR3 loop: CASSQGGDGAVNEKLFF. The CDR3 DNA follows: TGCGCCAGCAGCCAAGGAGGAGATGGGGCAGTCAATGAAAAACTGTTTTTT.

The chain couples TRBV19 to TRBJ1-2, with D tentatively TRBD1 (6 bases). V dropped 5 bases and J dropped 4 bases, with 14 bases sitting between them. Per the germline V gene, CDR1 is LNHDA and CDR2 is SQIVND (reference sequence). This CDR3 comprises 14 residues. This chain's CDR3 is CASSLLTGSYGYTF. The CDR3 DNA reads TGTGCCAGTAGTTTATTGACAGGATCCTATGGCTACACCTTC.

J is TRBJ1-1 and V is TRBV28; a possible D gene is TRBD1 (5 bases). The V end was cut by 6 bases, the J end by 0 bases, with 14 bases between. The CDR3 covers 15 residues. Germline V gene sequence: CDR1 MDHEN, CDR2 SYDVKM. The CDR3 DNA reads TGTGCCAGCAGGAGACAGACAGTCATGAACACTGAAGCTTTCTTT. This gives the protein CASRRQTVMNTEAFF.

The CDR3 coding sequence is TGCGCCAGCAGCTTGGGCCTAGCGGGGGGGCAAGAGACCCAGTACTTC. Protein: CASSLGLAGGQETQYF. The chain carries TRBV5-1 and TRBJ2-5; 12 nucleotides agree with TRBD2. The V and J ends lost 0 bases and 2 bases, in that order; junction bases with no gene match: 2. This CDR3 region has 16 residues. CDR1 is SGHRS and CDR2 is YFSETQ in the germline V gene. Full variable domain (remainder filled in from reference TRBV5-1 and TRBJ2-5): KAGVTQTPRYLIKTRGQQVTLSCSPISGHRSVSWYQQTPGQGLQFLFEYFSETQRNKGNFPGRFSGRQFSNSRSEMNVSTLELGDSALYLCASSLGLAGGQETQYFGPGTRLLVL.

This clone was seen a single time. J is TRBJ2-5 and V is TRBV5-6, with D unresolved. Germline V gene lookup returns CDR1 SGHDT and CDR2 YYEEEE. This CDR3 has 15 residues. Trimming left V 0 bases short and J 2 bases short, with 11 bases between. The CDR3 is CASSLVGWFQETQYF. CDR3 sequence (DNA): TGTGCCAGCAGCTTGGTCGGGTGGTTTCAAGAGACCCAGTACTTC.

The V call is TRBV7-6, the J call TRBJ2-6, with unresolved D. Trimming took off 1 base at V and 4 bases at J, with 5 bases between the two ends. The CDR3 sequence is 14 residues long. Per the germline V gene, CDR1 is SGHVS and CDR2 is FNYEAQ. The CDR3 DNA reads as TGTGCCAGCAGCTTAGAACTAGGGGCCAACGTCCTGACTTTC. Amino acid sequence: CASSLELGANVLTF.

V usage is TRBV28 and J usage is TRBJ1-5; possible D gene TRBD1, 5 bases. Trimming took 5 bases from V and 3 from J, leaving 8 bases between them. Germline CDR1 MDHEN, CDR2 SYDVKM. This CDR3 is built from 13 residues. The CDR3 nucleotides are TGTGCCAGCAGTCGACAGAACAATCAGCCCCAGCATTTT. It encodes CASSRQNNQPQHF.

V gene TRBV7-2 combines with J gene TRBJ1-2; D perhaps matches TRBD1 (5 bases). Deletions cut 1 base from V and 5 bases from J, with 20 bases between. This CDR3 comprises 17 residues. Germline assignment: CDR1 SGHTA and CDR2 FQGNSA. CDR3 residues: CASSLDEWSTGGYGYTF. CDR3 DNA: TGTGCCAGCAGCTTAGACGAATGGTCCACTGGGGGGTATGGCTACACCTTC.

The sample holds a few counts of this clone. The chain has TRBV6-6 and TRBJ1-6; D possibly corresponds to TRBD1 (6 bases). The CDR3 totals 16 residues. V lost 0 bases and J lost 7, with 13 bases in between. CDR1 MNHNY and CDR2 SVGAGI come from the germline V gene (reference sequence). The CDR3 reads CASSYSIQGQNSPLHF. CDR3 DNA sequence: TGTGCCAGCAGTTACTCGATCCAGGGACAAAATTCACCCCTCCACTTT.

The chain couples TRBV4-2 to TRBJ2-7; TRBD2 matches at 11 bases. Germline values: CDR1 LGHNA, CDR2 YNFKEQ. The CDR3 length is 15 residues. Losses at the gene ends were 4 bases for V and 2 bases for J; bases not matched to a gene: 4. CDR3 sequence: CASSPYSGGAYEQYF. As DNA, the CDR3 is TGTGCCAGCAGCCCATATAGCGGGGGGGCCTACGAGCAGTACTTC.

The rearrangement links TRBV4-3 to TRBJ2-5; TRBD2 agrees at 10 bases. This CDR3 spans 15 amino acids. Germline CDR1 reads LGHNA; CDR2 reads YSLEER. The V segment lost 2 bases and the J segment 4 bases; nucleotides outside the gene matches: 4. CDR3 region: CASSQIAGGRETQYF. CDR3 DNA sequence: TGCGCCAGCAGCCAAATAGCGGGGGGTAGAGAGACCCAGTACTTC.

This sequence joins TRBV11-2 and TRBJ2-1, with D tentatively TRBD2 (6 bases). Germline V gene sequence: CDR1 SGHAT, CDR2 FQNNGV. The CDR3 is 14 amino acids. Trimming pared 7 bases from V and 3 bases from J, leaving 13 bases between. The CDR3 sequence is CASIRGANYNEQFF. The CDR3 DNA reads as TGTGCCAGCATCCGCGGGGCGAACTACAATGAGCAGTTCTTC.

This chain links TRBV7-2 with TRBJ2-3; 8 positions agree with TRBD2. CDR3 length: 13 residues. V lost 7 bases and J lost 3; bases outside the gene matches: 3. Germline CDR1 reads SGHTA; CDR2 reads FQGNSA. In DNA form, the CDR3 reads TGTGCCAGCAACCGGGGGGGTACAGATACGCAGTATTTT. Translating it yields CASNRGGTDTQYF.

The chain recombines TRBV11-2 with TRBJ2-3; 8 nucleotides line up with TRBD2. Per germline, CDR1 SGHAT and CDR2 FQNNGV. The length of the CDR3 is 13 residues. The trim removed 3 bases at V and 7 bases at J, leaving 3 bases unmatched. In DNA, the CDR3 is TGTGCCAGCAGCTTCAGCGGGGGCAATACGCAGTATTTT. Translated, it gives CASSFSGGNTQYF.

The V call is TRBV27, the J call TRBJ1-2; TRBD1 agrees at 9 bases. V gave up 0 bases and J gave up 5 bases; unmatched junction bases: 10. Germline values: CDR1 MNHEY, CDR2 SMNVEV (reference sequence). CDR3 size: 17 residues. DNA of the CDR3: TGTGCCAGCAGTTTATCGACAGGGGGAGCCCACTGGTATGGCTACACCTTC. Protein product: CASSLSTGGAHWYGYTF.

The chain's CDR3 is CASSLGQDRFTEAFF. The CDR3 coding sequence is TGCGCCAGCAGCTTGGGTCAGGACAGGTTCACTGAAGCTTTCTTT. The J gene is TRBJ1-1, the V gene TRBV5-1; TRBD1 matches 7 bases. The germline V gene has CDR1 SGHRS and CDR2 YFSETQ. Trimming at V came to 0 bases and at J to 4 bases, leaving 6 bases not matched to a gene. The CDR3 has 15 residues.

V usage is TRBV7-3 and J usage is TRBJ2-3; TRBD2 aligns across 8 bases. Losses at the gene ends were 3 bases for V and 3 bases for J; bases not matched to a gene: 5. Germline V gives CDR1 SGHTA, CDR2 FQGTGA. This CDR3 spans 15 amino acids. CDR3 in amino acids: CASSLQRGPTDTQYF. DNA for the CDR3: TGTGCCAGCAGCTTGCAGCGGGGGCCGACAGATACGCAGTATTTT.

The chain employs TRBV5-4 and TRBJ2-1; D is perhaps TRBD2 (7 bases). V gave up 0 bases and J gave up 3 bases, with 10 bases separating them. The CDR3 loop spans 15 amino acids. Germline V gene sequence: CDR1 SGHNT, CDR2 YYREEE (reference sequence). The CDR3 DNA is TGTGCCAGCAGCTTGGGCGGGGGCTTCTACAATGAGCAGTTCTTC. Translating it yields CASSLGGGFYNEQFF. The full variable domain, rest sourced from reference TRBV5-4 and TRBJ2-1, is ETGVTQSPTHLIKTRGQQVTLRCSSQSGHNTVSWYQQALGQGPQFIFQYYREEENGRGNFPPRFSGLQFPNYSSELNVNALELDDSALYLCASSLGGGFYNEQFFGPGTRLTVL.

The rearrangement links TRBV11-2 to TRBJ2-7; tentatively, D is TRBD2 (6 bases). CDR1 is SGHAT, CDR2 FQNNGV, per germline. V was pared by 1 base and J by 7 bases, with 14 bases between. This CDR3 is built from 14 residues. CDR3 sequence: CASSLGGTAGEQYV. DNA for the CDR3: TGTGCCAGCAGCTTAGGGGGCACGGCGGGAGAGCAGTACGTC.

This chain uses TRBV2 with TRBJ2-1; 9 bases map to TRBD2. The V segment lost 5 bases and the J segment 2 bases; nucleotides outside the gene matches: 7. Germline CDR1 is SNHLY and CDR2 is FYNNEI. This CDR3 is 16 amino acids long. The CDR3 region is CASSQRLADTYNEQFF. CDR3 bases: TGTGCCAGCAGTCAAAGACTAGCGGATACCTACAATGAGCAGTTCTTC.

This chain joins TRBV5-5 and TRBJ1-5; no firm D call. Germline-derived CDR1 and CDR2 are SGHKS and YYEKEE (reference sequence). V was cut by 2 bases and J by 1 base, with 16 bases left in between. The CDR3 is 17 amino acids. CDR3 sequence (DNA): TGTGCCAGCAGCTTCGGGGATAGGTTGAAAAGCAATCAGCCCCAGCATTTT. Residues: CASSFGDRLKSNQPQHF.

The J gene is TRBJ2-6, the V gene TRBV5-1, with a possible D match to TRBD1 (5 bases). V gave up 0 bases and J gave up 0 bases, with 10 bases separating them. The CDR3 sequence is 17 residues long. The germline V gene has CDR1 SGHRS and CDR2 YFSETQ. Here the CDR3 reads CASSLGGTDSGANVLTF. In DNA form, the CDR3 reads TGCGCCAGCAGCTTGGGGGGCACAGACTCTGGGGCCAACGTCCTGACTTTC.

This sequence joins TRBV11-2 and TRBJ2-3; TRBD1 matches 7 bases. The junction had 11 bases not matched to a gene; V was cut back by 0 bases and J by 2 bases. Germline V gene lookup returns CDR1 SGHAT and CDR2 FQNNGV. This CDR3 comprises 18 residues. CDR3 residues: CASSLDQVGDSFTDTQYF. DNA for the CDR3: TGTGCCAGCAGCTTAGACCAGGTGGGGGACAGCTTCACAGATACGCAGTATTTT.

The chain links TRBV18 to TRBJ1-5, with D unresolved. Trimming removed 1 base from V and 6 bases from J, with 10 bases in between. In germline, CDR1 is KGHSH, CDR2 LQKENI. The CDR3 covers 14 residues. The CDR3 here is CASSPQAGTQPQHF. In DNA, the CDR3 is TGTGCCAGCTCACCACAGGCAGGTACTCAGCCCCAGCATTTT. The full variable domain, in which reference TRBV18 and TRBJ1-5 provide the parts outside the CDR3, is NAGVMQNPRHLVRRRGQEARLRCSPMKGHSHVYWYRQLPEEGLKFMVYLQKENIIDESGMPKERFSAEFPKEGPSILRIQQVVRGDSAAYFCASSPQAGTQPQHFGDGTRLSIL.

This chain joins TRBV6-5 and TRBJ1-6, with a tentative D call TRBD1 (6 bases). Trimming shortened V by 6 bases and J by 10 bases, and 10 bases separated the two germline ends. Germline V lookup: CDR1 MNHEY, CDR2 SVGAGI. This CDR3 region has 12 residues. For the CDR3, the DNA is TGTGCCAGCAGACAGGGTAGATCACCCCTCCACTTT. The encoded protein is CASRQGRSPLHF.